Below are 24 T cell receptor beta chains sequenced from a single sample in a study of cytomegalovirus exposure and HLA in healthy donors. Amplification used 60 Vbeta primers and 13 Jbeta primers. The repertoire was sequenced with immunoSEQ multiplex PCR; TCRdb's copy has only in-frame clones and lacks some. Counted here are under 150,000 clones, roughly 80% occurring once; the ten biggest clones make up over 1%. The sample taken for sequencing was PBMCs. The origin of the receptors is a boy aged 5-17 years in good health and CMV-seronegative.

This rearrangement joins TRBV15 to TRBJ1-5; possibly TRBD1 for D (5 bases). Per germline, CDR1 LNHNV and CDR2 YYDKDF (reference sequence). Trimming removed 8 bases from V and 8 bases from J, with 25 bases in between. This CDR3 is built from 16 residues. The CDR3 DNA reads as TGTGCCACCCGAAAAGGGGTCAAGGGCAGGATGGAGCCCCAGCATTTT. Encoded protein: CATRKGVKGRMEPQHF.

This clone was recorded only once. The CDR3 reads CASSFLYSNTEAFF. The CDR3 DNA reads as TGTGCCAGCAGCTTCCTATACTCGAACACTGAAGCTTTCTTT. V usage is TRBV7-2 and J usage is TRBJ1-1, with no clear D. V lost 3 bases, J lost 1 base, and 9 bases lay in between. CDR1 is SGHTA and CDR2 is FQGNSA in the germline V gene. This CDR3 is built from 14 residues.

This CDR3 is CASRISPGTRDGYTF. CDR3 sequence (DNA): TGTGCCAGCAGGATTTCCCCCGGGACAAGAGATGGCTACACCTTC. This sequence joins TRBV6-5 and TRBJ1-2; TRBD1 is a possible D gene (6 bases). V dropped 6 bases and J dropped 6 bases, with 20 bases sitting between them. There are 15 residues in the CDR3. In germline, CDR1 is MNHEY, CDR2 SVGAGI.

The chain recombines TRBV6-1 with TRBJ2-1; TRBD2 agrees at 9 bases. The V gene's germline CDR1 is MNHNS and CDR2 SASEGT. The junction had 15 bases not matched to a gene; V was cut back by 3 bases and J by 6 bases. The CDR3 spans 18 residues. This CDR3 reads CASSEGQGRTSVINEQFF. The DNA of the CDR3 is TGTGCCAGCAGTGAGGGGCAGGGTAGGACTAGCGTAATCAATGAGCAGTTCTTC.

This clone was found once. A read error may account for a junction end that differs from germline. The chain is built from TRBV5-1 and TRBJ2-5; D is perhaps TRBD2 (7 bases). The CDR3 is 13 residues long. Germline lookup yields CDR1 SGHRS and CDR2 YFSETQ. CDR3 loop: CASRLDSGGSQYF. DNA for the CDR3: TGCGCCAGCAGATTGGACTCGGGGGGCTCCCAGTACTTC.

As to this clone: The identical CDR3 is also encoded by other nucleotide sequences in the sample. The chain links TRBV30 to TRBJ1-5, with 10 nucleotides matching TRBD1. Looked up from germline, CDR1 is GTSNPN and CDR2 is SVGIG (reference sequence). Trimming cost V 1 base and J 4 bases; bases outside gene matches: 1. This CDR3 region has 14 residues. CDR3 coding DNA: TGTGCCTGGAGTGCGGGACAGGGGAATCAGCCCCAGCATTTT. This codes for CAWSAGQGNQPQHF.

The V gene is TRBV18, the J gene TRBJ2-1; TRBD2 agrees at 8 bases. Losses at the gene ends were 0 bases for V and 1 base for J; bases not matched to a gene: 2. Germline CDR1 KGHSH, CDR2 LQKENI. This CDR3 spans 16 amino acids. The CDR3 reads CASSPPASGSYNEQFF. DNA for the CDR3: TGTGCCAGCTCACCACCGGCTAGCGGGTCCTACAATGAGCAGTTCTTC.

The chain carries TRBV6-4 and TRBJ1-1; a weak D match, TRBD1 (6 bases). V was pared by 7 bases and J by 1 base, with 13 bases between. The CDR3 loop spans 14 amino acids. Germline loops: CDR1 MRHNA, CDR2 SNTAGT. CDR3 bases: TGTGCCAGCACCACCACACAGGGGAACACTGAAGCTTTCTTT. Its protein product is CASTTTQGNTEAFF.

This chain joins TRBV2 and TRBJ2-3; 9 bases map to TRBD2. Looked up from germline, CDR1 is SNHLY and CDR2 is FYNNEI. There are 14 residues in the CDR3. With V trimmed by 3 bases and J by 3 bases, 1 base remained unmatched. The chain's CDR3 is CASSDSGRTDTQYF. CDR3 nucleotides: TGTGCCAGCAGTGATAGCGGGAGAACAGATACGCAGTATTTT.

The rearrangement links TRBV6-1 to TRBJ2-7; 12 nucleotides match TRBD2. After removal of 7 bases from V and 2 bases from J, the junction contained 6 bases not matched to a gene. Looked up from germline, CDR1 is MNHNS and CDR2 is SASEGT. CDR3 length: 15 amino acids. The CDR3 protein is CASIPGLAGTYEQYF. The CDR3, as DNA: TGTGCCAGCATCCCGGGACTAGCGGGTACCTACGAGCAGTACTTC.

This clone was detected a few times. This chain connects TRBV5-5 to TRBJ1-1, with D maybe TRBD1 (5 bases). Trimming removed 0 bases from V and 4 bases from J, with 10 bases in between. Germline V gene data show CDR1 as SGHKS and CDR2 as YYEKEE (reference sequence). The CDR3 contains 14 residues. The CDR3 reads CASSLETASTEAFF. The CDR3 DNA sequence: TGTGCCAGCAGCTTGGAGACAGCCTCCACTGAAGCTTTCTTT.

This sequence joins TRBV11-2 and TRBJ1-3; 7 bases line up with TRBD1. The CDR3 has 14 residues. Trimming took 3 bases from V and 2 from J; bases not matched to a gene: 1. In germline, CDR1 is SGHAT, CDR2 FQNNGV. CDR3 loop: CASSFQGAGNTIYF. The DNA of the CDR3 is TGTGCCAGCAGCTTTCAGGGGGCTGGAAACACCATATATTTT.

This chain uses TRBV25-1 with TRBJ2-1; D might be TRBD2 (5 bases). V was cut by 6 bases and J by 7 bases, with 19 bases left in between. CDR3 length equals 15 residues. Per the germline V gene, CDR1 is MGHDK and CDR2 is SYGVNS. CDR3 coding DNA: TGTGCCAGCAGCGACCCAACTAGGATGCGGAATGAGCAGTTCTTC. Translating gives CASSDPTRMRNEQFF.

This chain joins TRBV7-6 and TRBJ2-1; 12 positions match TRBD2. Losses at the gene ends were 5 bases for V and 10 bases for J; bases not matched to a gene: 9. The CDR3 extends over 15 amino acids. Germline CDR1 reads SGHVS; CDR2 reads FNYEAQ. The CDR3 DNA is TGTGCCAGCAGCCAACCACTAGCGGGAGGTTTGGAGCAGTTCTTC. This translates into CASSQPLAGGLEQFF.

The rearrangement links TRBV5-4 to TRBJ2-6, with TRBD1 matching over 7 bases. Germline-derived CDR1 and CDR2 are SGHNT and YYREEE (reference sequence). The length of the CDR3 is 18 residues. The trim removed 3 bases at V and 3 bases at J, leaving 12 bases unmatched. The CDR3 coding sequence is TGTGCCAGCAGCTATCTGAAAGGGGGCGCGCTTGGGGCCAACGTCCTGACTTTC. This gives the protein CASSYLKGGALGANVLTF. The complete variable domain, with remaining parts taken from reference TRBV5-4 and TRBJ2-6, reads ETGVTQSPTHLIKTRGQQVTLRCSSQSGHNTVSWYQQALGQGPQFIFQYYREEENGRGNFPPRFSGLQFPNYSSELNVNALELDDSALYLCASSYLKGGALGANVLTFGAGSRLTVL.

The genes are TRBV2 and TRBJ2-2, with 8 bases lining up with TRBD2. In germline, CDR1 is SNHLY, CDR2 FYNNEI. CDR3 length: 17 amino acids. J was trimmed by 7 bases and V by 8 bases; bases with no gene match: 18. DNA for the CDR3: TGTGCCAGCGGGGAGTCCGGGAGGGCGGGACTAATCGGGGAGCTGTTTTTT. It translates to CASGESGRAGLIGELFF.

The chain links TRBV10-1 to TRBJ2-7; a possible D gene is TRBD2 (5 bases). The germline gives CDR1 WNHNN, CDR2 SYGVQD (reference sequence). V was shortened by 2 bases and J by 2 bases, with 13 bases between the two germline ends. The CDR3 runs 15 residues. The CDR3 nucleotides are TGCGCCAGCAGTGAGCCTCGGGGAACCCCCTACGAGCAGTACTTC. Protein product: CASSEPRGTPYEQYF.

This clone was seen a single time. This sequence joins TRBV6-5 and TRBJ1-1; D remains unclear. Per germline, CDR1 MNHEY and CDR2 SVGAGI. The V end was cut by 2 bases, the J end by 5 bases, with 12 bases between. The CDR3 has 14 amino acids. Here the CDR3 reads CASSYEGRRTEAFF. CDR3 bases: TGTGCCAGCAGTTACGAGGGTCGGAGGACTGAAGCTTTCTTT.

This rearrangement joins TRBV27 to TRBJ2-3, with TRBD2 matching over 11 bases. Germline-derived CDR1 and CDR2 are MNHEY and SMNVEV (reference sequence). With 5 bases clipped from V and 4 bases from J, the junction kept 8 bases outside the gene matches. The CDR3 length is 16 residues. The chain's CDR3 is CASSPIAGGPPDTQYF. The DNA of the CDR3 is TGTGCCAGCAGTCCCATAGCGGGAGGGCCCCCAGATACGCAGTATTTT.

This clone has only one observation. This chain connects TRBV6-4 to TRBJ1-3; perhaps TRBD1 as D (5 bases). The CDR3 consists of 15 residues. Deletions cut 0 bases from V and 2 bases from J, with 8 bases between. CDR1 and CDR2 (germline): MRHNA, SNTAGT. Here the CDR3 reads CASSDSAGPGNTIYF. DNA of the CDR3: TGTGCCAGCAGTGACTCGGCGGGGCCTGGAAACACCATATATTTT.

This chain connects TRBV14 to TRBJ2-5, with 8 bases fitting TRBD2. The CDR3 is 16 amino acids. Germline assignment: CDR1 SGHDN and CDR2 FVKESK. After removal of 4 bases from V and 2 bases from J, the junction contained 9 bases not matched to a gene. For the CDR3, the DNA is TGTGCCAGCAGCCCCTTGGTAGCGGGGATACAAGAGACCCAGTACTTC. Its protein product is CASSPLVAGIQETQYF.

Concerning this clone itself: This CDR3 is also generated by other DNA sequences in the sample. The CDR3 region has the DNA TGTGCCAGCAGTGAGCAGGGGGCAGATACGCAGTATTTT. As protein: CASSEQGADTQYF. The chain employs TRBV6-1 and TRBJ2-3; 7 bases map to TRBD1. Trimming at V came to 3 bases and at J to 4 bases, leaving 1 base not matched to a gene. The CDR3 has 13 residues. From germline, CDR1 is MNHNS and CDR2 SASEGT.

This clone was counted a few times. The chain links TRBV2 to TRBJ2-7; D possibly corresponds to TRBD1 (5 bases). Germline-derived CDR1 and CDR2 are SNHLY and FYNNEI. Trimming removed 8 bases at V and 0 bases at J, with 11 bases between. This CDR3 contains 13 residues. The CDR3 region is CASEQQGSYEQYF. CDR3 nucleotide sequence: TGTGCCAGCGAACAGCAGGGCTCCTACGAGCAGTACTTC.

The rearrangement uses TRBV11-2 and TRBJ1-4, with 9 positions matching TRBD1. Germline V CDR1 and CDR2: SGHAT, FQNNGV. The CDR3 extends over 16 amino acids. V lost 4 bases and J lost 5; bases outside the gene matches: 8. CDR3 sequence reads: CASSSGGTGWNEKLFF. In DNA form, the CDR3 reads TGTGCCAGCAGCTCTGGCGGGACAGGGTGGAATGAAAAACTGTTTTTT.